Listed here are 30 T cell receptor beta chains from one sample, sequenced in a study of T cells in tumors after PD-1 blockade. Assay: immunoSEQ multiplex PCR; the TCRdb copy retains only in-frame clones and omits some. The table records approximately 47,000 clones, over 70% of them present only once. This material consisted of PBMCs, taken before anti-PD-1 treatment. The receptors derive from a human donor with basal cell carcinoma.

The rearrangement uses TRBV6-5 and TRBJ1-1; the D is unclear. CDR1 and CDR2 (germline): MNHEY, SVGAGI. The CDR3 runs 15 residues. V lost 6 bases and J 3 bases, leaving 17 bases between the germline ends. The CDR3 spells CASSPLGGVDTEAFF. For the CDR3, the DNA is TGTGCCAGCAGCCCCCTTGGAGGTGTGGACACTGAAGCTTTCTTT.

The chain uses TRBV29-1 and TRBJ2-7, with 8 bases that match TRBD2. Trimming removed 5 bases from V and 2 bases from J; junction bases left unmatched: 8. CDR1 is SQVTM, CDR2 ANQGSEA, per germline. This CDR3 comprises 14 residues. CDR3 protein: CSVSPSGGPYEQYF. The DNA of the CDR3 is TGCAGCGTTTCCCCAAGCGGGGGCCCCTACGAGCAGTACTTC.

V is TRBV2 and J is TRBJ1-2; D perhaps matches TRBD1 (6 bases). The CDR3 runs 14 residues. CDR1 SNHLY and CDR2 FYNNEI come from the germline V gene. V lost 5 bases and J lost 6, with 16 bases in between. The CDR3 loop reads CASSFQGRVNGYTF. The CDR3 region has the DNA TGTGCCAGCAGTTTCCAGGGGCGCGTAAATGGCTACACCTTC.

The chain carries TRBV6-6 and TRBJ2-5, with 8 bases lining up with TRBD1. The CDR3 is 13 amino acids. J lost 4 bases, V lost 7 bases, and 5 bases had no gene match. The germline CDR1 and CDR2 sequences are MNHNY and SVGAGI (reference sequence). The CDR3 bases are TGTGCCAGCATCAGGGGGCTCTTAGAGACCCAGTACTTC. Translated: CASIRGLLETQYF.

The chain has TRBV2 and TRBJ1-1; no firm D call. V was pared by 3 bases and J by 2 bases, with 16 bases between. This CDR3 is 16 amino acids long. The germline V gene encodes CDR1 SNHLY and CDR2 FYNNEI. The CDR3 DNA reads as TGTGCCAGCAGTGATAATATGGGGTCGGTAAACACTGAAGCTTTCTTT. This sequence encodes CASSDNMGSVNTEAFF.

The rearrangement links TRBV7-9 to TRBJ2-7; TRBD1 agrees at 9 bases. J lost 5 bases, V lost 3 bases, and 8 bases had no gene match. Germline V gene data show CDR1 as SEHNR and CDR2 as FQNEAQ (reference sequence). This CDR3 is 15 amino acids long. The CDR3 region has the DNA TGTGCCAGCAGCTTCACCGGGACAGGGAGAAACGAGCAGTACTTC. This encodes CASSFTGTGRNEQYF.

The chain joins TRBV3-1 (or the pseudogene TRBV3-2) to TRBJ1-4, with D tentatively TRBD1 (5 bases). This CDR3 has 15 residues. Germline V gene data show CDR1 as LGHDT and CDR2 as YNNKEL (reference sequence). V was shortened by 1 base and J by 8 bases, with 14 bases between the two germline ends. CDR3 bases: TGTGCCAGCAGCCAAGCTGCGGGGACGGGAGAAAAACTGTTTTTT. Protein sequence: CASSQAAGTGEKLFF.

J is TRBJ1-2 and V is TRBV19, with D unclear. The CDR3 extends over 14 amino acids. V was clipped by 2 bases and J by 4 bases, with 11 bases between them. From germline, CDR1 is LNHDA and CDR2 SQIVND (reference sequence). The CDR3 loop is CASSISSTFYGYTF. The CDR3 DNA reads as TGTGCCAGTAGTATATCCAGCACCTTCTATGGCTACACCTTC.

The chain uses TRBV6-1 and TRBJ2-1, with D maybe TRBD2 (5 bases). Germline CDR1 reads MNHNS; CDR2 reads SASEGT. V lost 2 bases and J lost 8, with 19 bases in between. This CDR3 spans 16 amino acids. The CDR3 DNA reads TGTGCCAGCAGTGAATTTAGTTTTGAGGGTATCCATGAGCAGTTCTTC. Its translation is CASSEFSFEGIHEQFF.

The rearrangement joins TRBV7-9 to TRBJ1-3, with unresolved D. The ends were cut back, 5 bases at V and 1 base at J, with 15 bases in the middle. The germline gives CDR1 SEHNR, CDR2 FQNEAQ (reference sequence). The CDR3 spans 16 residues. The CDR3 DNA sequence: TGTGCCAGCAGCACATACCGTACATGGTCTGGAAACACCATATATTTT. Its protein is CASSTYRTWSGNTIYF.

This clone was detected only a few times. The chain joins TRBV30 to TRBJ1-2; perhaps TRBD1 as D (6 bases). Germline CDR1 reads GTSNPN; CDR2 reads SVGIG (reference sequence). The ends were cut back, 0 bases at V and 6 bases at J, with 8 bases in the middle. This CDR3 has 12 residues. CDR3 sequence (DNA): TGTGCCTGGAGTGTCCGGGGGCATGGCTACACCTTC. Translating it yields CAWSVRGHGYTF.

The CDR3 spells CASSSLDTYSYEQYF. CDR3 coding DNA: TGTGCCAGCAGCTCCTTAGACACATACTCCTACGAGCAGTACTTC. This chain uses TRBV5-6 with TRBJ2-7; no clear D gene. The germline V gene has CDR1 SGHDT and CDR2 YYEEEE. Deletions cut 3 bases from V and 0 bases from J, with 13 bases between. The CDR3 consists of 15 residues. Full variable domain (outside the CDR3, taken from reference TRBV5-6 and TRBJ2-7): DAGVTQSPTHLIKTRGQQVTLRCSPKSGHDTVSWYQQALGQGPQFIFQYYEEEERQRGNFPDRFSGHQFPNYSSELNVNALLLGDSALYLCASSSLDTYSYEQYFGPGTRLTVT.

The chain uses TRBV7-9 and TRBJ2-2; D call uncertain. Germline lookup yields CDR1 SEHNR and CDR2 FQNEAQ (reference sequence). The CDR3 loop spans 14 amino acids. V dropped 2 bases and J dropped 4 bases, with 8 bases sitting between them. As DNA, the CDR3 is TGTGCCAGCAGCTTACCACAAAGCACCGGGGAGCTGTTTTTT. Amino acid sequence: CASSLPQSTGELFF.

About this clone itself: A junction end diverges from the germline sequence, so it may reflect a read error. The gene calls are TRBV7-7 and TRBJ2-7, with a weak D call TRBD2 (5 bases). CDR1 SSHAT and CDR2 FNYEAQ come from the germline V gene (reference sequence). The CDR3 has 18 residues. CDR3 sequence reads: CASSPKPRRRPPPDEQYF. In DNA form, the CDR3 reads TGTGCTAGCAGCCCCAAACCCCGACGGAGGCCCCCCCCTGACGAGCAGTACTTC.

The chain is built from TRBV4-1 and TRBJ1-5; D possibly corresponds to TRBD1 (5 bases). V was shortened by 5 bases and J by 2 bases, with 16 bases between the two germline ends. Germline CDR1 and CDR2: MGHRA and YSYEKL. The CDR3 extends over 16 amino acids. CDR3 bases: TGCGCCAGCAGCAATACACGGGGACCCGGCAATCAGCCCCAGCATTTT. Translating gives CASSNTRGPGNQPQHF.

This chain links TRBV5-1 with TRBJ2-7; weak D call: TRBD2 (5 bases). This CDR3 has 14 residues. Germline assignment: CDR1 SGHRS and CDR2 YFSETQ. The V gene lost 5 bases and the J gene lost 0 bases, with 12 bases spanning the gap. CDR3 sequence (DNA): TGCGCCAGCAGGCAGAGCGGTGACTCCTACGAGCAGTACTTC. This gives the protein CASRQSGDSYEQYF.

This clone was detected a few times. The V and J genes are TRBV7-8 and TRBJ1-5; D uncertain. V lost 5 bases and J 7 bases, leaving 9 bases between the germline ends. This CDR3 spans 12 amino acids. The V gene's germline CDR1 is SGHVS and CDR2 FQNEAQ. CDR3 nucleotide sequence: TGTGCCAGCAGCCCAACGGGGCAGCCCCAGCATTTT. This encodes CASSPTGQPQHF.

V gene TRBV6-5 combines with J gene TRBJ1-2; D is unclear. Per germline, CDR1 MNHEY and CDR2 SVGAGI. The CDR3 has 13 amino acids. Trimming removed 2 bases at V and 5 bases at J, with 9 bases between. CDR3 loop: CASSYEGRYGYTF. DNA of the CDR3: TGTGCCAGCAGTTACGAAGGGCGGTATGGCTACACCTTC.

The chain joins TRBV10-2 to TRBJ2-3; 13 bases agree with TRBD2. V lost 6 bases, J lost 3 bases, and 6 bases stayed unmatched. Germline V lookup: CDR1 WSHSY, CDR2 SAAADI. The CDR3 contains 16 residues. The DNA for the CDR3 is TGCGCCAGCAGATATTGGACTAGCGGGGGAACAGATACGCAGTATTTT. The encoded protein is CASRYWTSGGTDTQYF.

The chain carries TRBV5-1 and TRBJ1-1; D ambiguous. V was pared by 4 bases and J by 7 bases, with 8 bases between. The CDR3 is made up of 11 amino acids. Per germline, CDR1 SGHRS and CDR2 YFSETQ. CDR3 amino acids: CASSDAVEAFF. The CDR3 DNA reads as TGCGCCAGCAGCGACGCCGTTGAAGCTTTCTTT.

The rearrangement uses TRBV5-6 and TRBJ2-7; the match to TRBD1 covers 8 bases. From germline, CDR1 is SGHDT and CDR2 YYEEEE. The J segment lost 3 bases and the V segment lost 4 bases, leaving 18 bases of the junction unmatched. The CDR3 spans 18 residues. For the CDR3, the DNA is TGTGCCAGCAGCCCGGCGGGGTGGGACAGGTTCATCGACTACGAGCAGTACTTC. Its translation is CASSPAGWDRFIDYEQYF.

In DNA, the CDR3 is TGTGCCAGCAGTTCTTCCGACAGGGTAGGAGAGACCCAGTACTTC. Translation gives CASSSSDRVGETQYF. The genes are TRBV6-6 and TRBJ2-5; 7 bases match TRBD1. The germline gives CDR1 MNHNY, CDR2 SVGAGI (reference sequence). The V and J ends lost 4 bases and 4 bases, in that order; junction bases with no gene match: 9. The CDR3 runs 15 residues.

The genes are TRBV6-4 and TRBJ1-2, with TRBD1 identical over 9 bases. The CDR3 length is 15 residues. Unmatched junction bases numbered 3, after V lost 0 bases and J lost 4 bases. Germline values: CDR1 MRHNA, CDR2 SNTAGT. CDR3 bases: TGTGCCAGCAGTGACTCCGGGACAGGGAGCTATGGCTACACCTTC. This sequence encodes CASSDSGTGSYGYTF.

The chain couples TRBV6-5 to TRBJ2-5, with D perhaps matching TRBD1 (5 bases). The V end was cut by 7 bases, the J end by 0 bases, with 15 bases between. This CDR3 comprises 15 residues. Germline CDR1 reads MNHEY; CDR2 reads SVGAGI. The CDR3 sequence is CASKTALRYQETQYF. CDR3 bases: TGTGCCAGCAAGACAGCCCTGCGATACCAAGAGACCCAGTACTTC.

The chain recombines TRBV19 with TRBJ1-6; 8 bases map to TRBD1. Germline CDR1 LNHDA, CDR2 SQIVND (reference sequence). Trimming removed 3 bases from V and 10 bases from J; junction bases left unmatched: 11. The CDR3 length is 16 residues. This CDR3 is CASSIPRTGRDSPLHF. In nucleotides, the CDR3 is TGTGCCAGTAGTATCCCCCGGACAGGGAGGGACTCACCCCTCCACTTT.

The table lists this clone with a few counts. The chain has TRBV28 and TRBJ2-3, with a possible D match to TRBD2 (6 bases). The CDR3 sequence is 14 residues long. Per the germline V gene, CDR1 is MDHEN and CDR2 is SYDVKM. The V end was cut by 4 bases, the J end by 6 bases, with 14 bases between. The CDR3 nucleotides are TGTGCCAGCAGTTCCGAGCGGGTCGCGGATACGCAGTATTTT. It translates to CASSSERVADTQYF. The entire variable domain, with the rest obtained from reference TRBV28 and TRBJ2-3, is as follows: DVKVTQSSRYLVKRTGEKVFLECVQDMDHENMFWYRQDPGLGLRLIYFSYDVKMKEKGDIPEGYSVSREKKERFSLILESASTNQTSMYLCASSSERVADTQYFGPGTRLTVL.

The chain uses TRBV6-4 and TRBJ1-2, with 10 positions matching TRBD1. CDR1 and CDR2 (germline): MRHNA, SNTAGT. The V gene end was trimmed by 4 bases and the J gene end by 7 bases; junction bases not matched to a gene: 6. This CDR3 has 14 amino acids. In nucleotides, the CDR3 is TGTGCCAGCAGTGGTGACAGGGGGCTTGGTGGCTACACCTTC. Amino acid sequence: CASSGDRGLGGYTF.

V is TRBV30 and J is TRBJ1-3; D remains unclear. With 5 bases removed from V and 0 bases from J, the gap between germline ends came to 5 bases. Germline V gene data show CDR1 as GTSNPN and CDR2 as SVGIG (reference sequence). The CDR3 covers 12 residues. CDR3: CAWGGSGNTIYF. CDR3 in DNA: TGTGCCTGGGGCGGCTCTGGAAACACCATATATTTT.

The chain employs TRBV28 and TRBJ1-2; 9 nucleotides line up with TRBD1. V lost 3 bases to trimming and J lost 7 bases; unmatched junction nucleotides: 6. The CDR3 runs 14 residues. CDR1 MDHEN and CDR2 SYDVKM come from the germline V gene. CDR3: CASSFGDRVSGYTF. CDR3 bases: TGTGCCAGCAGTTTCGGGGACAGGGTTAGTGGCTACACCTTC.

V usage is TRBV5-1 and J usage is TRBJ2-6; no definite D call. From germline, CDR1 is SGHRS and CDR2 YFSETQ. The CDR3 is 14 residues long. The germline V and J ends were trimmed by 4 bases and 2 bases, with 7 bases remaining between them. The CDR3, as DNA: TGCGCCAGCAGCCCGGTACCTGGGGCCAACGTCCTGACTTTC. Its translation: CASSPVPGANVLTF.